This paragraph reports one T cell receptor (beta chain). Profiled with immunoSEQ multiplex PCR; TCRdb holds only in-frame clones, not every one. This table has 250,000 to 350,000 clones, more than 70% appearing once. The data were obtained in a study of blood T cell repertoires in COVID-19. Germline CDR1 MNHNY, CDR2 SVGAGI (reference sequence). The CDR3 is 14 residues long. V gave up 2 bases and J gave up 7 bases; unmatched junction bases: 7. The specimen was peripheral blood. The J gene is TRBJ2-7, the V gene TRBV6-6; 8 nucleotides agree with TRBD2. This clonotype was obtained from a woman younger than 45 with COVID-19, enrolled during active disease. The CDR3: CASSYAREAREQYF. In DNA form, the CDR3 reads TGTGCCAGCAGTTACGCGCGGGAGGCGAGAGAGCAGTACTTC.